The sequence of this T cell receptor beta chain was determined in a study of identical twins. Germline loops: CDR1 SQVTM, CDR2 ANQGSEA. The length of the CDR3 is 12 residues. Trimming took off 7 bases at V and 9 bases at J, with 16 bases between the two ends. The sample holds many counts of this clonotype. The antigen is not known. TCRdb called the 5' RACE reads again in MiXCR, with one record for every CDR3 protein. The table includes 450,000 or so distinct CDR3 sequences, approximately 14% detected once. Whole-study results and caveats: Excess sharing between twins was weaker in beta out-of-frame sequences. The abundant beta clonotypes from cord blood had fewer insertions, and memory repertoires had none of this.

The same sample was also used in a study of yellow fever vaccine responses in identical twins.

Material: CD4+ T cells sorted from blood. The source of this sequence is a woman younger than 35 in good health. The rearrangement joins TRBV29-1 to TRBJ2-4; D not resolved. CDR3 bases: TGCAGCGCATGGGATTTGGGAAGCATTCAGTACTTC. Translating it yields CSAWDLGSIQYF.